The 5 T cell receptor beta chains presented below share a single source sample, sequenced in a study of T cell responses to AZD1222 COVID-19 vaccine. Data came from immunoSEQ multiplex PCR; TCRdb stores just in-frame clones and leaves some out. Of about 140,000 clones listed, around nine tenths were seen once; the top ten hold 3.1%. Source: peripheral blood, taken 28 days after the second AZD1222 dose. The receptors come from an adult who received the AZD1222 COVID-19 vaccine.

The chain links TRBV3-1 (or the pseudogene TRBV3-2) to TRBJ2-2, with 8 bases aligning to TRBD1. V lost 7 bases and J lost 5; bases outside the gene matches: 12. Germline V gene lookup returns CDR1 LGHDT and CDR2 YNNKEL (reference sequence). The CDR3 totals 16 residues. The CDR3 loop is CASTSYRQGRTGELFF. The CDR3 coding sequence is TGTGCCAGCACCTCCTATAGACAGGGGCGGACCGGGGAGCTGTTTTTT.

V and J are TRBV19 and TRBJ1-2, with D possibly being TRBD1 (5 bases). The CDR3 is made up of 14 amino acids. Trimming removed 3 bases from V and 0 bases from J, with 8 bases in between. CDR1 and CDR2 from the germline V gene are LNHDA and SQIVND (reference sequence). The chain's CDR3 is CASSIWGANYGYTF. CDR3 nucleotides: TGTGCCAGTAGTATTTGGGGCGCTAACTATGGCTACACCTTC.

The genes are TRBV6-5 and TRBJ1-6; D not resolved. The V gene lost 2 bases and the J gene lost 14 bases, with 13 bases spanning the gap. The CDR3 is 13 residues long. Germline-derived CDR1 and CDR2 are MNHEY and SVGAGI. CDR3 sequence: CASSYGPASSLHF. DNA of the CDR3: TGTGCCAGCAGTTACGGACCGGCGTCCTCCCTCCACTTT.

This chain joins TRBV27 and TRBJ1-1; weak D call: TRBD1 (6 bases). Trimming left V 6 bases short and J 0 bases short, with 11 bases between. Per the germline V gene, CDR1 is MNHEY and CDR2 is SMNVEV (reference sequence). This CDR3 is built from 14 residues. Written as DNA, the CDR3 is TGTGCCAGCAGCAGGGGATATATGAACACTGAAGCTTTCTTT. Its protein product is CASSRGYMNTEAFF.

Details on this clone: At one end, the junction sequence differs from germline, possibly due to a read error. The V and J genes are TRBV11-1 and TRBJ1-1; D ambiguous. CDR1 is SGHAT and CDR2 is FQDESV in the germline V gene (reference sequence). The CDR3 sequence is 14 residues long. Here the CDR3 DNA reads TGTGCCAGCAGTTTAGCTGCAGTTAGCACTGAAGCTTTCTTT. It encodes CASSLAAVSTEAFF.